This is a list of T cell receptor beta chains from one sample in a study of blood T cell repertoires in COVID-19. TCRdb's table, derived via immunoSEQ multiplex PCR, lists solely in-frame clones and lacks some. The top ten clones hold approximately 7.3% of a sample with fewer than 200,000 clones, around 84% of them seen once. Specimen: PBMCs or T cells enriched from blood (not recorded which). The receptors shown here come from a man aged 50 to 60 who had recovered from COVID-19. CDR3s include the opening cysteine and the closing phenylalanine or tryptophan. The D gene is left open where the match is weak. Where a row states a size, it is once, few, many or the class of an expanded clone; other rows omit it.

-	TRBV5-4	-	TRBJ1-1	CASSSRDKNTEAFF	TGTGCCAGCAGCTCTCGGGACAAGAACACTGAAGCTTTCTTT
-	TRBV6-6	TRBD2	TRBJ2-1	CASSPQGRGVLSSYNEQFF	TGTGCCAGCAGTCCCCAGGGGCGGGGGGTCCTGAGCTCCTACAATGAGCAGTTCTTC
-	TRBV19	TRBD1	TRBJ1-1	CASSIGDRGNTEAFF	TGTGCCAGTAGTATAGGGGACAGGGGGAACACTGAAGCTTTCTTT
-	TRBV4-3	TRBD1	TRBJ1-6	CASSPWVGGASPLHF	TGCGCCAGCAGCCCGTGGGTAGGGGGCGCTTCACCCCTCCACTTT
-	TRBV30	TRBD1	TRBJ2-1	CAWTRLLRGQVNEQFF	TGTGCCTGGACTAGATTATTGAGGGGACAGGTAAATGAGCAGTTCTTC
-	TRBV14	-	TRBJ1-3	CASRNQGGVGNTIYF	TGTGCCAGCAGAAATCAGGGCGGAGTTGGAAACACCATATATTTT
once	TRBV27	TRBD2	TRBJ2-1	CASKLAGYNEQFF	TGTGCCAGCAAGCTAGCGGGGTACAATGAGCAGTTCTTC
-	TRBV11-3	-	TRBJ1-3	CASSIGGGNTIYF	TGTGCCAGCAGCATCGGTGGTGGAAACACCATATATTTT
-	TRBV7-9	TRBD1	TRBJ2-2	CASSFPGQGAGELFF	TGTGCCAGCAGCTTCCCGGGACAGGGGGCAGGGGAGTTGTTTTTT
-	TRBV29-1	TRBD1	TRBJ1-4	CSVKKGQARNEKLFF	TGCAGCGTAAAGAAGGGACAGGCCCGTAATGAAAAACTGTTTTTT
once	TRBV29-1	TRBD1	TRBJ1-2	CSARQGLYYGYTF	TGCAGCGCCCGACAGGGCCTTTACTATGGCTACACCTTC
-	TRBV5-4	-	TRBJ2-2	CASSTASAGNTGELFF	TGTGCCAGCAGCACTGCTTCCGCGGGGAACACCGGGGAGCTGTTTTTT
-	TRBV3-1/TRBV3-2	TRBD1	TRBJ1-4	CASSQRGHFGEKLFF	TGTGCCAGCAGCCAGAGGGGGCATTTCGGTGAAAAACTGTTTTTT
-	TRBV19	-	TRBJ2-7	CASGWSSSGEQYF	TGTGCCAGTGGTTGGAGTTCGTCGGGGGAGCAGTACTTC
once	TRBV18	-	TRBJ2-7	CASSPPAIEQYF	TGTGCCAGCTCACCACCGGCCATAGAGCAGTACTTC
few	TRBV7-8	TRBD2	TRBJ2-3	CASSFIGRGGYSYADTQYF	TGTGCCAGCAGCTTTATCGGGCGGGGGGGCTATTCCTACGCAGATACGCAGTATTTT
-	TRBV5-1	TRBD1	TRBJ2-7	CASSRTGGTYEQYF	TGCGCCAGCAGCCGGACAGGGGGGACCTACGAGCAGTACTTC
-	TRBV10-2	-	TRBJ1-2	CASSEQANYGYTF	TGCGCCAGCAGTGAACAGGCGAACTATGGCTACACCTTC
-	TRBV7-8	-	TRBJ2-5	CASSLAAGLLAIQETQYF	TGTGCCAGCAGCTTAGCGGCGGGACTGCTGGCGATTCAAGAGACCCAGTACTTC
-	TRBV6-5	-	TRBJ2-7	CASRRDGGYEQYF	TGTGCCAGCAGGCGGGACGGAGGGTACGAGCAGTACTTC
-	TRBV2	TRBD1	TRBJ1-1	CARTGSVNTEAFF	TGTGCCAGGACAGGGTCAGTGAACACTGAAGCTTTCTTT
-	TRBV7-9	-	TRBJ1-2	CASSSSNPGLVYYGYTF	TGTGCCAGCAGCTCCTCAAACCCGGGACTAGTTTACTATGGCTACACCTTC
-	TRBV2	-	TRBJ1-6	CASSVSSGYSPLHF	TGTGCCAGCAGTGTGTCTTCAGGGTATTCACCCCTCCACTTT
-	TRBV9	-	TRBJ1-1	CASSQALNTEAFF	TGTGCCAGCAGCCAAGCCTTGAACACTGAAGCTTTCTTT
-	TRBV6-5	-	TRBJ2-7	CASSQAWTETYEQYF	TGTGCCAGCAGCCAAGCTTGGACTGAGACCTACGAGCAGTACTTC
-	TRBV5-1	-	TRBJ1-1	CASSLAGVGTEAFF	TGCGCCAGCAGCTTGGCCGGGGTAGGGACTGAAGCTTTCTTT
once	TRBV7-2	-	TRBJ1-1	CASSLASTRPNTEAFF	TGTGCCAGCAGCTTAGCGAGTACCAGGCCGAACACTGAAGCTTTCTTT
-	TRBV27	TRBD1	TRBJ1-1	CASSRDSVNTEAFF	TGTGCCAGCAGTCGGGACAGCGTGAACACTGAAGCTTTCTTT
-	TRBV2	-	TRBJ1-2	CASSEARGGVNYGYTF	TGTGCCAGCAGTGAAGCGCGGGGAGGGGTCAACTATGGCTACACCTTC
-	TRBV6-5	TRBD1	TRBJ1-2	CASTKGRGPDYGYTF	TGTGCCAGCACCAAGGGTAGGGGGCCGGACTATGGCTACACCTTC
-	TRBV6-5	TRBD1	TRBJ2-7	CATETSGGTYEQYF	TGTGCCACCGAGACGTCAGGGGGCACCTACGAGCAGTACTTC
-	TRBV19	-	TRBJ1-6	CASNGQANSPLHF	TGTGCCAGTAATGGGCAGGCCAATTCACCCCTCCACTTT
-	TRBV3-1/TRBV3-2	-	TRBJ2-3	CASSPPGLARSTDTQYF	TGTGCCAGCAGTCCTCCGGGTCTAGCGAGGAGCACAGATACGCAGTATTTT
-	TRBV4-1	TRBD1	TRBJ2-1	CASSQADRGHEQFF	TGCGCCAGCAGCCAGGCTGACAGGGGCCATGAGCAGTTCTTC
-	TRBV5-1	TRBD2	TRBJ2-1	CASRRSAGTYNEQFF	TGCGCCAGCAGACGATCAGCGGGGACCTACAATGAGCAGTTCTTC
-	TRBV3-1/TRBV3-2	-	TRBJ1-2	CASSRKDGGINGYTF	TGTGCCAGCAGCCGGAAGGACGGGGGTATAAATGGCTACACCTTC
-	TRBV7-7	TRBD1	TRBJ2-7	CASSPGTGDSYEQYF	TGTGCCAGCAGCCCAGGGACAGGGGACTCCTACGAGCAGTACTTC
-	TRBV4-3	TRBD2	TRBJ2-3	CASSQVPGLRVAGHPDTQYF	TGCGCCAGCAGCCAAGTCCCGGGACTAAGGGTAGCGGGGCACCCAGATACGCAGTATTTT
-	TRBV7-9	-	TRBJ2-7	CASSLGSTGISYEQYF	TGTGCCAGCAGCTTAGGCTCCACAGGGATCTCCTACGAGCAGTACTTC
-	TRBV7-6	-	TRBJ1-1	CASSPRAGSRFEAFF	TGTGCCAGCAGCCCCCGGGCGGGCAGCAGGTTTGAAGCTTTCTTT
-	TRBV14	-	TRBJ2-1	CASSQERGGRSEQFF	TGTGCCAGCAGCCAAGAGAGGGGGGGCCGGAGTGAGCAGTTCTTC
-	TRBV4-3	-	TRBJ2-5	CASSRDSGETQYF	TGCGCCAGCAGCCGGGACTCCGGGGAGACCCAGTACTTC
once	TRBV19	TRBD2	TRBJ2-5	CASSPGLTSGGETQYF	TGTGCCAGTAGTCCCGGCCTGACTAGCGGGGGGGAGACCCAGTACTTC
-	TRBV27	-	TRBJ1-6	CASYGRGGGNIYNSPLHF	TGTGCCAGCTATGGAAGAGGGGGGGGGAACATCTATAATTCACCCCTCCACTTT